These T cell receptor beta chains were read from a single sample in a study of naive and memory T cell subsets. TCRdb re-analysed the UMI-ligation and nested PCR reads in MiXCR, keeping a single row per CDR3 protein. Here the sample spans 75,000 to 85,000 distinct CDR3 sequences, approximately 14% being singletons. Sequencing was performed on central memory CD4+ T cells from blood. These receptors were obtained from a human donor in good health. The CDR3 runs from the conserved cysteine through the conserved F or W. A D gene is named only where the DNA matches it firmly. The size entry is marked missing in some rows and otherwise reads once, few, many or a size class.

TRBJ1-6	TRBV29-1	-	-	TGCAGCGTCTCGAGGGGGGAGGATTCACCCCTCCACTTT	CSVSRGEDSPLHF
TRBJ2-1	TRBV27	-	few	TGTGCCAGCAGCGCGGACCCCCTCTACAATGAGCAGTTCTTC	CASSADPLYNEQFF
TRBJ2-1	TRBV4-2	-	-	TGTGCCAGCGGGCGGATCGGTGGGGTAGAACACAATGAGCAGTTCTTC	CASGRIGGVEHNEQFF
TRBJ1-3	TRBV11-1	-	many	TGTGCCAGCAGCTTGATTTCAGGGCACGTTATATTCTCTGGAAACACCATATATTTT	CASSLISGHVIFSGNTIYF
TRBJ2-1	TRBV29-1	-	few	TGCAGCGTTGAATTTCCCAAAAGACACAATGAGCAGTTCTTC	CSVEFPKRHNEQFF
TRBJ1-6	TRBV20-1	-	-	TGCAGTGCTCCTCTCCTGGGGGTCCCCTCACCCCTCCACTTT	CSAPLLGVPSPLHF
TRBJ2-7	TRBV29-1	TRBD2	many	TGCAGCGTCCCACAAACCCTCGGGGGGTCGTCCTACGAGCAGTACTTC	CSVPQTLGGSSYEQYF
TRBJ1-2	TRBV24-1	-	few	TGTGCCACCAGTGATTTTTCCAGGGACCATGGCTACACCTTC	CATSDFSRDHGYTF
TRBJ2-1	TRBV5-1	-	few	TGCGCCAGCAGCCCGGAGTGCAGCCTTGAGCAGTTCTTC	CASSPECSLEQFF
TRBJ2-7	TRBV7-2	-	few	TGTGCCAGCAGCTTTTCAGGGGCCGTCTACGAGCAGTACTTC	CASSFSGAVYEQYF
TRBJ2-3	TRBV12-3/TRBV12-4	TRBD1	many	TGTGTTTCGGCAACAGGGGGCTCTGATACGCAGTATTTT	CVSATGGSDTQYF
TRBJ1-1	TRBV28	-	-	TGTGCCAGCAGTCTCCAACAGAACATGAACACTGAAGCTTTCTTT	CASSLQQNMNTEAFF
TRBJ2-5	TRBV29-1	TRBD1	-	TGCAGCGTCGAGGGACAGGGGGAGACCCAGTACTTC	CSVEGQGETQYF
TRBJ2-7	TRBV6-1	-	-	TGTGCCAGCAGGAATTTGGGGACCGTCTTTGAGCAGTACTTC	CASRNLGTVFEQYF
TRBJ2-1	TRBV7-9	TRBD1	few	TGTGCCAGCAGCTGGACAGGGCGGGAGCAGTTCTTC	CASSWTGREQFF
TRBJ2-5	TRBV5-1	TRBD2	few	TGCGCCAGCAGCTGGACTAGCGGGAACGGTGGGGAGACCCAGTACTTC	CASSWTSGNGGETQYF
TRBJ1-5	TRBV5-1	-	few	TGCGCCAGCAGCTTGGGGGAGCGCAATCAGCCCCAGCATTTT	CASSLGERNQPQHF
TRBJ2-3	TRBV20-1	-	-	TGCAGTGCTAGTGTGGGGGCAGGGGGGACAGATACGCAGTATTTT	CSASVGAGGTDTQYF
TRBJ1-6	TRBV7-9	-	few	TGTGCCAGCAGCTCGCTTAATTCACCCCTCCACTTT	CASSSLNSPLHF
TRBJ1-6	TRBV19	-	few	TGTGCCAGTAAAAGAGGGATCTCCTATAATTCACCCCTCCACTTT	CASKRGISYNSPLHF
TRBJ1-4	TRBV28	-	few	TGTGCCAGCAGTCCCCCCGCTTCAACTAATGAAAAACTGTTTTTT	CASSPPASTNEKLFF
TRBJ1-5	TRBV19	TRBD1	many	TGTGCCAGTAGTATAGTAGGTTCAGGGGGACGGATGCCCCAGCATTTT	CASSIVGSGGRMPQHF
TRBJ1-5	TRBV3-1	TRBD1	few	TGTGCCAGCAGCCAAGGGACAGGGTCCTACCAGCCCCAGCATTTT	CASSQGTGSYQPQHF
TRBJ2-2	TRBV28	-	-	TGTGCCAGCAGTTTGGGACTGGTGAACACCGGGGAGCTGTTTTTT	CASSLGLVNTGELFF
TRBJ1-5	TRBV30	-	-	TGTGCCTGGAGTCGCTTCATAGATAGCAATCAGCCCCAGCATTTT	CAWSRFIDSNQPQHF
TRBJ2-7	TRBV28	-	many	TGTGCCAGCAGCCCAGGAGACTCCTACGAGCAGTACTTC	CASSPGDSYEQYF
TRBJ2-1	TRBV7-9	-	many	TGTGCCAGCAGCTTACTAGGGGACTACAATGAGCAGTTCTTC	CASSLLGDYNEQFF
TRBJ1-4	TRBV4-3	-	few	TGCGCCAGCAGCCAAGACTTTCCACAACCTAATGAAAAACTGTTTTTT	CASSQDFPQPNEKLFF
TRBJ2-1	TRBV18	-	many	TGTGCCAGCTCACTATCCCGACAGTACAATGAGCAGTTCTTC	CASSLSRQYNEQFF
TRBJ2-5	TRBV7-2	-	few	TGTGCCAGCAGCTTAGGGCGTGGAGACCAGTACTTC	CASSLGRGDQYF
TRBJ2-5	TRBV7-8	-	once	TGTGCCAGCAAGCCGAGCAGGAGGGCGGAGACCCAGTACTTC	CASKPSRRAETQYF
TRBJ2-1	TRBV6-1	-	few	TGTGCCAGCAGTGAAGCCCATCATAGCGGACTTTACAATGAGCAGTTCTTC	CASSEAHHSGLYNEQFF
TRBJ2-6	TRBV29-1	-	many	TGCAGCGTTGATTATCCCCCCGGCCCTGGGGCCAACGTCCTGACTTTC	CSVDYPPGPGANVLTF
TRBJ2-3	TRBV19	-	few	TGTGCCAGTAGTACGGACCCACCAGATACGCAGTATTTT	CASSTDPPDTQYF
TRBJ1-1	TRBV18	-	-	TGTGCCAGCTCCCCCTCAGGGATGAACACTGAAGCTTTCTTT	CASSPSGMNTEAFF
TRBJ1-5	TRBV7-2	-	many	TGTGCAAGCAGCTTACACAGTAATAGCAATCAGCCCCAGCATTTT	CASSLHSNSNQPQHF
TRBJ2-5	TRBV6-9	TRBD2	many	TGTGCCAGCAGTTATATCCGAGGGTCTGCGGGAGGGATTCAAGAGACCCAGTACTTC	CASSYIRGSAGGIQETQYF
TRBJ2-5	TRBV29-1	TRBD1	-	TGCAGCGTCACAACAGGGGGCGCAGAGACCCAGTACTTC	CSVTTGGAETQYF
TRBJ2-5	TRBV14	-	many	TGTGCCAGCAGCCAAGATGGCAGCGTAAAGACCCAGTACTTC	CASSQDGSVKTQYF
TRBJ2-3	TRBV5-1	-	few	TGCGCCAGCAGCTCAGAGGTGGCCACAGATACGCAGTATTTT	CASSSEVATDTQYF
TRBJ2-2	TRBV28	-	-	TGTGCCAGCAGTTTCCCGGGTGGTGGGGCCGGGGAGCTGTTTTTT	CASSFPGGGAGELFF
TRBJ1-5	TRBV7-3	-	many	TGTGCCAGCAGCTTAGAGGGGGGACAGCCCCAGCATTTT	CASSLEGGQPQHF
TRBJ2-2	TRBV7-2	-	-	TGTGCCAGCAGCTTAGTTCTCGACAGCACCGGGGAGCTGTTTTTT	CASSLVLDSTGELFF
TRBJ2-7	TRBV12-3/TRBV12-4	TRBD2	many	TGTGCCAGCAGTTTAACTAGCGGCTCCTACGAGCAGTACTTC	CASSLTSGSYEQYF
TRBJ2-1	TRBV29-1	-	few	TGCAGCGTTGTAGTCGGATACTACAATGAGCAGTTCTTC	CSVVVGYYNEQFF
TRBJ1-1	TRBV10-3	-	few	TGTGCCATCAGTGCCCGGGAGCGGAACACTGAAGCTTTCTTT	CAISARERNTEAFF
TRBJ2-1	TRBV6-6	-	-	TGTGCCAGCAGACTACCGAACTCCTACAATGAGCAGTTCTTC	CASRLPNSYNEQFF
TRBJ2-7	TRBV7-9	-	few	TGTGCCAGCAGCCAAACATCCCCCCGGGCAGGGCACGAGCAGTACTTC	CASSQTSPRAGHEQYF
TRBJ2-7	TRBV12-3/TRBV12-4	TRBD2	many	TGTGCCAGCAGACAGGCGGGAGGGCCTCCGTCCCACGAGCAGTACTTC	CASRQAGGPPSHEQYF
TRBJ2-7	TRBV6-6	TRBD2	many	TGTGCCAGCACAGGAACTAGCGGGATCTACGAGCAGTACTTC	CASTGTSGIYEQYF
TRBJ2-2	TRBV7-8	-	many	TGTGCCAGCAGCCCTATCCCTACCCCGGACGGGGAGCTGTTTTTT	CASSPIPTPDGELFF
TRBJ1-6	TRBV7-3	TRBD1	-	TGTGCCAGCAGCTTAAGGGCAGGGGGCTATAATTCACCCCTCCACTTT	CASSLRAGGYNSPLHF